Listed below are T cell receptor beta chains from one sample, sequenced in a study of T cell responses to AZD1222 COVID-19 vaccine. Assay used: immunoSEQ multiplex PCR; TCRdb lists only in-frame clones, some missing. Altogether tens of thousands of clones are present, 70% to 90% being singletons, with the ten largest covering 12%. The material was peripheral blood, obtained 28 days after the second AZD1222 dose. Every receptor here comes from an adult who received the AZD1222 COVID-19 vaccine. The CDR3 runs from the conserved cysteine through the conserved F or W. Fields, in order: V gene, D gene, clone size, J gene, CDR3 DNA, CDR3 protein. The D gene is left open where the match is weak. Part of the rows lack a size; the others show once, few, many or a class for expanded clones.

v_gene: TRBV27; d_gene: -; abundance: -; j_gene: TRBJ1-6; CDR3nt: TGTGCCAGCAGTCCCCCTAATTCACCCCTCCACTTT; CDR3aa: CASSPPNSPLHF
v_gene: TRBV3-1/TRBV3-2; d_gene: TRBD1; abundance: -; j_gene: TRBJ1-2; CDR3nt: TGTGCCAGCAGCCAGGGGGACAGGCCTGGCTACACCTTC; CDR3aa: CASSQGDRPGYTF
v_gene: TRBV4-3; d_gene: -; abundance: -; j_gene: TRBJ1-2; CDR3nt: TGCGCCAGCAGCCAAGATAGGGGTAGGCCGGGGGAAGGCTACACCTTC; CDR3aa: CASSQDRGRPGEGYTF
v_gene: TRBV7-9; d_gene: -; abundance: -; j_gene: TRBJ1-4; CDR3nt: TGTGCCAGCAGATTAGACAGAAAGGATGAAAAACTGTTTTTT; CDR3aa: CASRLDRKDEKLFF
v_gene: TRBV6-5; d_gene: TRBD2; abundance: -; j_gene: TRBJ2-1; CDR3nt: TGTGCCAGCAGTTACTCGACGGGGGGCTCCTACAATGAGCAGTTCTTC; CDR3aa: CASSYSTGGSYNEQFF
v_gene: TRBV4-2; d_gene: -; abundance: -; j_gene: TRBJ1-2; CDR3nt: TGTGCCAGCAGCCAAGAGGAGCGGTTTTCAGCTAACTATGGCTACACCTTC; CDR3aa: CASSQEERFSANYGYTF
v_gene: TRBV20-1; d_gene: -; abundance: -; j_gene: TRBJ2-5; CDR3nt: TGCAGTGCTAGTAAGGGGGGCGCCTGGGAGACCCAGTACTTC; CDR3aa: CSASKGGAWETQYF
v_gene: TRBV3-1/TRBV3-2; d_gene: -; abundance: -; j_gene: TRBJ2-6; CDR3nt: TGTGCCAGCAGCCGGGGGGTCTCTGGGGCCAACGTCCTGACTTTC; CDR3aa: CASSRGVSGANVLTF
v_gene: TRBV27; d_gene: -; abundance: -; j_gene: TRBJ1-6; CDR3nt: TGTGCCAGCAGTTTATCGACTCCACCCTGGAGGGATTCACCCCTCCACTTT; CDR3aa: CASSLSTPPWRDSPLHF
v_gene: TRBV6-6; d_gene: -; abundance: once; j_gene: TRBJ2-5; CDR3nt: TGTGCCAGCAGACGGGACGGGAGTGCGACCCAGTACTTC; CDR3aa: CASRRDGSATQYF
v_gene: TRBV7-2; d_gene: TRBD1; abundance: -; j_gene: TRBJ1-1; CDR3nt: TGTGCCAGCAGCCCCGGGACAGTCCCTGAAGCTTTCTTT; CDR3aa: CASSPGTVPEAFF
v_gene: TRBV12-3/TRBV12-4; d_gene: -; abundance: -; j_gene: TRBJ1-2; CDR3nt: TGTGCCAGCAGCACCGGGACTTTCTATGGCTACACCTTC; CDR3aa: CASSTGTFYGYTF
v_gene: TRBV27; d_gene: -; abundance: -; j_gene: TRBJ1-5; CDR3nt: TGTGCCAGCAGTTTGCACCCTGTCAATCAGCCCCAGCATTTT; CDR3aa: CASSLHPVNQPQHF
v_gene: TRBV9; d_gene: -; abundance: -; j_gene: TRBJ1-3; CDR3nt: TGTGCCAGCAGCGTAGGAGGCAGCTCTGGAAACACCATATATTTT; CDR3aa: CASSVGGSSGNTIYF
v_gene: TRBV18; d_gene: TRBD1; abundance: few; j_gene: TRBJ2-2; CDR3nt: TGTGCCAGCTCACTAGCCGGGACAGGGGACCTGTTTTTT; CDR3aa: CASSLAGTGDLFF
v_gene: TRBV20-1; d_gene: -; abundance: -; j_gene: TRBJ1-1; CDR3nt: TGCAGTGCTAGTACAGGGCTGAACACTGAAGCTTTCTTT; CDR3aa: CSASTGLNTEAFF
v_gene: TRBV27; d_gene: TRBD1; abundance: -; j_gene: TRBJ2-3; CDR3nt: TGTGCCAGCAGTCCAAGAACAGGGGGCGTCGGAGATACGCAGTATTTT; CDR3aa: CASSPRTGGVGDTQYF
v_gene: TRBV19; d_gene: TRBD2; abundance: -; j_gene: TRBJ2-7; CDR3nt: TGTGCCAGTAGACGGGGAGGGACTAGCGGGAGTTCCCACGAGCAGTACTTC; CDR3aa: CASRRGGTSGSSHEQYF
v_gene: TRBV3-1/TRBV3-2; d_gene: -; abundance: once; j_gene: TRBJ1-1; CDR3nt: TGTGCCAGCAAGTTGACCGCGAACACTGAAGCTTTCTTT; CDR3aa: CASKLTANTEAFF
v_gene: TRBV7-6; d_gene: TRBD2; abundance: once; j_gene: TRBJ2-3; CDR3nt: TGTGCCAGCAGCTTAGGGGGGACTAGCTTTGATACGCAGTATTTT; CDR3aa: CASSLGGTSFDTQYF
v_gene: TRBV6-5; d_gene: -; abundance: -; j_gene: TRBJ1-3; CDR3nt: TGTGCCAGCAGTTACCGTCCCTCTGGAAACACCATATATTTT; CDR3aa: CASSYRPSGNTIYF
v_gene: TRBV7-2; d_gene: -; abundance: once; j_gene: TRBJ1-5; CDR3nt: TGTGCCAGCAGCTCAACCCATGACCGGCCCCAGCATTTT; CDR3aa: CASSSTHDRPQHF
v_gene: TRBV30; d_gene: -; abundance: once; j_gene: TRBJ2-4; CDR3nt: TGTGCCTGGGGTGTGTCAAACATTCAGTACTTC; CDR3aa: CAWGVSNIQYF
v_gene: TRBV28; d_gene: TRBD2; abundance: -; j_gene: TRBJ2-2; CDR3nt: TGTGCCAGCAGTTTATACGCGGGAGAGACCGGGGAGCTGTTTTTT; CDR3aa: CASSLYAGETGELFF
v_gene: TRBV27; d_gene: TRBD2; abundance: -; j_gene: TRBJ2-7; CDR3nt: TGTGCCAGCAGTTTATCGTGGACTAGCGCTTCCTACGAGCAGTACTTC; CDR3aa: CASSLSWTSASYEQYF
v_gene: TRBV7-2; d_gene: -; abundance: -; j_gene: TRBJ1-6; CDR3nt: TGTGCCAGCAGCTTAAATTCACCCCTCCACTTT; CDR3aa: CASSLNSPLHF
v_gene: TRBV28; d_gene: TRBD1; abundance: -; j_gene: TRBJ1-5; CDR3nt: TGTGCCAGCAGCCTCGGACAGGGGGGCAATCAGCCCCAGCATTTT; CDR3aa: CASSLGQGGNQPQHF
v_gene: TRBV4-1; d_gene: -; abundance: once; j_gene: TRBJ2-7; CDR3nt: TGCGCCAGCAGGGAGCAGTACTTC; CDR3aa: CASREQYF
v_gene: TRBV3-1/TRBV3-2; d_gene: TRBD2; abundance: -; j_gene: TRBJ2-1; CDR3nt: TGTGCCAGCAGCCAAGATCGATCAGGGAGCGGGGGACCGCCACACTACAATGAGCAGTTCTTC; CDR3aa: CASSQDRSGSGGPPHYNEQFF
v_gene: TRBV27; d_gene: TRBD2; abundance: few; j_gene: TRBJ2-7; CDR3nt: TGTGCCAGCAGTCTACGCGGACTAGCGGGAGGGGTCTACGAGCAGTACTTC; CDR3aa: CASSLRGLAGGVYEQYF
v_gene: TRBV6-5; d_gene: -; abundance: few; j_gene: TRBJ1-1; CDR3nt: TGTGCCAGCAGTTACGGACAGTACATGAACACTGAAGCTTTCTTT; CDR3aa: CASSYGQYMNTEAFF
v_gene: TRBV9; d_gene: -; abundance: -; j_gene: TRBJ2-5; CDR3nt: TGTGCCAGCAGCGTAGCTGGGCAAGAGACCCAGTACTTC; CDR3aa: CASSVAGQETQYF
v_gene: TRBV7-6; d_gene: -; abundance: -; j_gene: TRBJ1-5; CDR3nt: TGTGCCAGCAGCCCCATGTCAGGGCCGCATCAGCCCCAGCATTTT; CDR3aa: CASSPMSGPHQPQHF
v_gene: TRBV4-3; d_gene: TRBD2; abundance: -; j_gene: TRBJ2-3; CDR3nt: TGCGCCAGCAGCCCCTCGGGTTTAGCGGGGCCAGATACGCAGTATTTT; CDR3aa: CASSPSGLAGPDTQYF
v_gene: TRBV7-9; d_gene: -; abundance: once; j_gene: TRBJ1-1; CDR3nt: TGTGCCAGCAGCTTAGCTCAGAGAAACACTGAAGCTTTCTTT; CDR3aa: CASSLAQRNTEAFF
v_gene: TRBV3-1/TRBV3-2; d_gene: -; abundance: -; j_gene: TRBJ2-1; CDR3nt: TGTGCCAGCCGGGTCTACAATGAGCAGTTCTTC; CDR3aa: CASRVYNEQFF
v_gene: TRBV4-1; d_gene: TRBD1; abundance: -; j_gene: TRBJ1-1; CDR3nt: TGCGCCAGCAGAAAGGGGGCCCCTGGGGCAGGGCGGGTCGAAGCTTTCTTT; CDR3aa: CASRKGAPGAGRVEAFF
v_gene: TRBV7-3; d_gene: -; abundance: -; j_gene: TRBJ2-7; CDR3nt: TGTGCCAGCAGCTTAAACGGGGGCGGGTACTACGAGCAGTACTTC; CDR3aa: CASSLNGGGYYEQYF
v_gene: TRBV29-1; d_gene: -; abundance: -; j_gene: TRBJ2-1; CDR3nt: TGCAGCGGGAAACCGGGACTCTCCTTCTTCGAGCAGTTCTTC; CDR3aa: CSGKPGLSFFEQFF
v_gene: TRBV6-5; d_gene: TRBD2; abundance: -; j_gene: TRBJ2-3; CDR3nt: TGTGCCAGCAGCTCTAGCGGGGGCGAGGTAGATACGCAGTATTTT; CDR3aa: CASSSSGGEVDTQYF
v_gene: TRBV21-1; d_gene: -; abundance: -; j_gene: TRBJ2-3; CDR3nt: TGTGCCAGCAGCAAAAACCGAGGGCCTATGTCAGATACGCAGTATTTT; CDR3aa: CASSKNRGPMSDTQYF
v_gene: TRBV4-3; d_gene: -; abundance: few; j_gene: TRBJ2-5; CDR3nt: TGCGCCAGCAGCTTCGAAAGGGGGAACCAAGAGACCCAGTACTTC; CDR3aa: CASSFERGNQETQYF
v_gene: TRBV15; d_gene: -; abundance: -; j_gene: TRBJ1-6; CDR3nt: TGTGCCACCAGCGCGATCGACCTAAATTCACCCCTCCACTTT; CDR3aa: CATSAIDLNSPLHF
v_gene: TRBV4-3; d_gene: -; abundance: -; j_gene: TRBJ1-1; CDR3nt: TGCGCCAGCAGCCAAGAGAGATGGCGGAACACTGAAGCTTTCTTT; CDR3aa: CASSQERWRNTEAFF
v_gene: TRBV5-1; d_gene: -; abundance: -; j_gene: TRBJ2-4; CDR3nt: TGCGCCAGCAGCTTTGGCCGGGGCCCTGCCAAAAACATTCAGTACTTC; CDR3aa: CASSFGRGPAKNIQYF
v_gene: TRBV3-1/TRBV3-2; d_gene: -; abundance: -; j_gene: TRBJ1-1; CDR3nt: TGTGCCAGCATCAAAGACGACGGACCGAACACTGAAGCTTTCTTT; CDR3aa: CASIKDDGPNTEAFF
v_gene: TRBV5-6; d_gene: -; abundance: -; j_gene: TRBJ2-2; CDR3nt: TGTGCCAGCAGCTTTCTACCCGGGGAGCTGTTTTTT; CDR3aa: CASSFLPGELFF